This T cell receptor (beta chain) originates from a study of cytomegalovirus exposure and HLA in healthy donors. The PCR contained 60 Vbeta and 13 Jbeta primers. Using immunoSEQ multiplex PCR, the repertoire was profiled, and TCRdb retains in-frame clones only, with some absent. The data contain roughly 230,000 clones, approximately 81% of them singletons. Germline lookup yields CDR1 MNHEY and CDR2 SMNVEV (reference sequence). With 2 bases removed from V and 4 bases from J, the gap between germline ends came to 11 bases. The CDR3 totals 14 residues. This rearrangement joins TRBV27 to TRBJ1-2; TRBD1 might be the D (5 bases). The sequence derives from a girl aged 2 to 10 in good health and CMV-seronegative. Source material: PBMCs. CDR3 in amino acids: CASSLSGTGYGYTF. CDR3 DNA sequence: TGTGCCAGCAGTTTAAGTGGGACTGGCTATGGCTACACCTTC.